This TCR beta chain is from a study of blood T cell repertoires in COVID-19. About the study: T cells, B-cell-depleted T cells, or PBMCs supplied cDNA or gDNA.

Sequenced by immunoSEQ multiplex PCR; TCRdb stores in-frame clones only, minus some. The sample has 140,000 or so clones, around 80% seen once. This sequence originates from a man aged 60 to 75 with active or convalescent COVID-19. Source material: peripheral blood.

The chain's CDR3 is CASSSGSANYGYTF. DNA of the CDR3: TGTGCCAGCAGCTCGGGGTCAGCTAACTATGGCTACACCTTC. The chain uses TRBV7-8 and TRBJ1-2, with D unresolved. The CDR3 has 14 residues. V was clipped by 4 bases and J by 0 bases, with 9 bases between them. Germline-derived CDR1 and CDR2 are SGHVS and FQNEAQ. The full variable domain, its missing parts supplied by reference TRBV7-8 and TRBJ1-2, is GAGVSQSPRYKVAKRGQDVALRCDPISGHVSLFWYQQALGQGPEFLTYFQNEAQLDKSGLPSDRFFAERPEGSVSTLKIQRTQQEDSAVYLCASSSGSANYGYTFGSGTRLTVV.